This TCR beta chain was identified in a study of T cell clones after liver transplantation. V dropped 9 bases and J dropped 6 bases, with 15 bases sitting between them. The germline CDR1 and CDR2 sequences are LNHDA and SQIVND (reference sequence). This CDR3 contains 12 residues. Measured with immunoSEQ multiplex PCR; TCRdb has only the in-frame clones, and not every one. The sample records some 75,000 clones, 80% being singletons. This clonotype was sampled from a human donor who received a liver transplant. This specimen was CD4+ T cells from blood, taken before liver transplant. The V gene is TRBV19, the J gene TRBJ2-7; D might be TRBD1 (5 bases). CDR3 DNA sequence: TGTGCCAGCTCTGACAGAGGCAGCGAGCAGTACTTC. Translating gives CASSDRGSEQYF.